Listed below are T cell receptor beta chains from one sample, sequenced in a study of CD4 and CD8 cells across lung adenocarcinoma regions. TCRdb independently ran MiXCR on the PCR reads; one entry per CDR3 protein. Of 25,000 or so distinct CDR3 sequences listed, over 40% are singletons. The sequenced sample consisted of CD4+ T cells from the center of a lung tumor. All receptors derive from a male donor with lung adenocarcinoma. The CD4 and CD8 labels of this study may be unreliable. Each CDR3 is given without its conserved first and last residue. A D gene is named only where the DNA matches it firmly.

CDR3 protein	V gene	D gene	J gene
ASSKGGSGSSYNEQF	TRBV7-8	TRBD2	TRBJ2-1
ASSGRSIGQAVPYNEQF	TRBV6-1	TRBD1	TRBJ2-1
ASSPLGRRAKDTQY	TRBV27	NA	TRBJ2-4
ASSELNRVNYGYT	TRBV6-1	NA	TRBJ1-2
ASSVLDLAEGEQH	TRBV6-1	NA	TRBJ1-6
ASSHRTRQGADYGYT	TRBV27	TRBD1	TRBJ1-2
ASSDGAGERDTQY	TRBV6-1	TRBD2	TRBJ2-3
ASSQTRVGNEQF	TRBV3-1	NA	TRBJ2-1
ASSPEDTRRETQY	TRBV4-1	NA	TRBJ2-5
ASSVEEGNYGYT	TRBV9	NA	TRBJ1-2
ASGGRATDMQY	TRBV6-1	NA	TRBJ2-3
ASERERRETQY	TRBV6-5	TRBD2	TRBJ2-5
ASSDSWRGDYNEQF	TRBV6-4	TRBD2	TRBJ2-1
ASSPFWMRGGEQF	TRBV27	NA	TRBJ2-1
ASRLQAVIPGELY	TRBV6-1	NA	TRBJ2-2
ASRTGAAGASRGQETQY	TRBV10-2	NA	TRBJ2-5
ASRLSYLGTDTQY	TRBV6-1	NA	TRBJ2-3
GGGHGGGHTETQY	TRBV10-3	TRBD2	TRBJ2-3
ASSEGQGAYEQY	TRBV6-1	TRBD1	NA
ASSDLGGGREQF	TRBV6-4	NA	TRBJ2-1
AIGQNNEQF	TRBV27	NA	TRBJ2-1
ASSAGNGLAGVTDTQY	TRBV9	TRBD2	TRBJ2-3
ASSYSSGTGGEEQF	TRBV6-5	TRBD1	TRBJ2-2
AISEGRDRVNYEQY	TRBV10-3	TRBD1	TRBJ2-7
ASSSAGLGATDIQY	TRBV7-6	NA	TRBJ2-4
ASSLLYGETQY	TRBV11-3	NA	NA
ASSTSGSYNEQF	TRBV6-5	TRBD2	TRBJ2-1
ARGGIAKNTQY	TRBV27	TRBD2	TRBJ2-3
ASRRTGAKNTQY	TRBV27	NA	TRBJ2-3
ASSNPGQTDTQY	TRBV6-4	NA	TRBJ2-3
ATTFGTSGQIQY	TRBV10-3	TRBD2	NA
ASSRQTSSGNEQF	TRBV6-1	TRBD2	TRBJ2-1
ASSYRGLLSGNKNYEQY	TRBV6-5	TRBD2	NA
SVEVRGANTEAF	TRBV29-1	NA	TRBJ1-1
ASSPLGASGRDNEQF	TRBV28	TRBD2	TRBJ2-1
ASSSTVGVWETQY	TRBV11-1	NA	TRBJ2-5
ASRSLAGGFTETQY	TRBV5-1	TRBD2	TRBJ2-3
ASSQNPGGTYEQY	TRBV4-1	TRBD1	NA
ASSELGTPQPEQY	TRBV10-2	NA	NA
ASSSEFHEQY	TRBV6-5	NA	NA